This TCR beta chain derives from a study of blood T cell repertoires in COVID-19. Study summary: Both acute and convalescent COVID-19 samples were obtained from the United States, Italy and Spain. The cDNA or gDNA used as material had been derived from T cells, B-cell-depleted T cells, or PBMCs.

In the original processing: Cell counts per sample came from amplifying reference gene primers. Sequencing used immunoSEQ multiplex PCR; TCRdb keeps in-frame clones, though not all of them. The V and J calls and clone size come from that table; D and trimming were worked out from the DNA. The sample has 250,000 to 400,000 clones, 85% to 90% seen once. Seattle patients were enrolled while actively infected and followed longitudinally. The clonotype comes from a woman in her twenties or thirties with COVID-19, enrolled during active disease. Sequenced: peripheral blood.

The CDR3 sequence is CAWSVGGDSYEQYF. CDR3 in DNA: TGTGCCTGGAGTGTAGGAGGGGACTCCTACGAGCAGTACTTC. The J gene is TRBJ2-7, the V gene TRBV30, with a weak D call TRBD2 (6 bases). CDR3 length equals 14 residues. The V gene lost 0 bases and the J gene lost 0 bases, with 9 bases spanning the gap. The V gene's germline CDR1 is GTSNPN and CDR2 SVGIG (reference sequence).